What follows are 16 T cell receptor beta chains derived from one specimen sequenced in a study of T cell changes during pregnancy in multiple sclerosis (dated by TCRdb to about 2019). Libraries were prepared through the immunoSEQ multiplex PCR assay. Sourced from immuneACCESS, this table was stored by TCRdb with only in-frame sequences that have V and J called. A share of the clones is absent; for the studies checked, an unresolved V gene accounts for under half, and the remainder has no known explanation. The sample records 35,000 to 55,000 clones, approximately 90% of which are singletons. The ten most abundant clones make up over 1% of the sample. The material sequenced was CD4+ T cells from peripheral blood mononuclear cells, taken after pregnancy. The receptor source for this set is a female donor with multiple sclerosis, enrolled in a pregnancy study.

CDR3: CASSVRGQGFDTQYF. The CDR3 nucleotides read TGTGCCAGCAGCGTTAGGGGACAGGGGTTTGATACGCAGTATTTT. V usage is TRBV11-2 and J usage is TRBJ2-3, with 10 bases lining up with TRBD1. This CDR3 contains 15 residues. Germline assignment: CDR1 SGHAT and CDR2 FQNNGV. With V trimmed by 5 bases and J by 6 bases, 8 bases remained unmatched.

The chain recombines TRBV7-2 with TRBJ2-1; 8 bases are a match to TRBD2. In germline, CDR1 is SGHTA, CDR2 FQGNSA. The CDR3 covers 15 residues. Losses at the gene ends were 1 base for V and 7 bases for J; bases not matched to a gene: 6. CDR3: CASSLGLAGPNEQFF. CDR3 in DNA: TGTGCCAGCAGCTTAGGCCTAGCGGGCCCAAATGAGCAGTTCTTC.

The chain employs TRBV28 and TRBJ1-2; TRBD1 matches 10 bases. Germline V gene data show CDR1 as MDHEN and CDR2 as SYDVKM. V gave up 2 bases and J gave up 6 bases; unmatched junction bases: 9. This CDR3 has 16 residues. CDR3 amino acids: CASSLGGQGGKDGYTF. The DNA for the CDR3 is TGTGCCAGCAGTTTAGGAGGACAGGGGGGTAAGGATGGCTACACCTTC.

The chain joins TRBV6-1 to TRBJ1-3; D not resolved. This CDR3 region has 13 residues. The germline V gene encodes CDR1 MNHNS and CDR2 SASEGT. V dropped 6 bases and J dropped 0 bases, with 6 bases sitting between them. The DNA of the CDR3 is TGTGCCAGCAGACAGCTCTCTGGAAACACCATATATTTT. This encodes CASRQLSGNTIYF.

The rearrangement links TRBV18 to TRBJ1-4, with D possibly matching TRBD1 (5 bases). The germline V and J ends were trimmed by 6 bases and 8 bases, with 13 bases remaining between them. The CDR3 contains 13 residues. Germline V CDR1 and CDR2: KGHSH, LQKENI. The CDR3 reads CASSPMEGEKLFF. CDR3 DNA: TGTGCCAGCTCCCCTATGGAGGGGGAAAAACTGTTTTTT.

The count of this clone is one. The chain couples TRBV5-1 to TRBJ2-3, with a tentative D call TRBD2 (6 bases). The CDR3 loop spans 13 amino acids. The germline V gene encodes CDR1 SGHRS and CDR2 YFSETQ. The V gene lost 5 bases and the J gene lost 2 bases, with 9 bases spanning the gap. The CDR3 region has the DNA TGCGCCAGCAGGCGGGGAGCCACAGATACGCAGTATTTT. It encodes CASRRGATDTQYF.

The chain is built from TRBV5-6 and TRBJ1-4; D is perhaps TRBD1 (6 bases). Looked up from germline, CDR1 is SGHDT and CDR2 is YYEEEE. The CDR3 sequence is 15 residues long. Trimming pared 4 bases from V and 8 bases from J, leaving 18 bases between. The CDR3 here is CASSQSGGPEEKLFF. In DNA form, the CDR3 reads TGTGCCAGCAGCCAAAGCGGGGGGCCGGAGGAAAAACTGTTTTTT.

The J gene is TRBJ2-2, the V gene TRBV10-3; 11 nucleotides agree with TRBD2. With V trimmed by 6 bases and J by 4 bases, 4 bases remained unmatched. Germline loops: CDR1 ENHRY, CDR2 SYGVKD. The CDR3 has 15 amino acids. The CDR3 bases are TGTGCCATCAGCTCCGGGACTAGCGGCACCGGGGAGCTGTTTTTT. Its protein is CAISSGTSGTGELFF.

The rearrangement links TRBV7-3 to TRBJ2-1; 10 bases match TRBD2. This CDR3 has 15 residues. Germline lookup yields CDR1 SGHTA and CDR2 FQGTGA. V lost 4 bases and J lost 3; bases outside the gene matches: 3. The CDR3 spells CASSYRLAGYNEQFF. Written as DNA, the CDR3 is TGTGCCAGCAGCTACCGACTAGCGGGCTACAATGAGCAGTTCTTC.

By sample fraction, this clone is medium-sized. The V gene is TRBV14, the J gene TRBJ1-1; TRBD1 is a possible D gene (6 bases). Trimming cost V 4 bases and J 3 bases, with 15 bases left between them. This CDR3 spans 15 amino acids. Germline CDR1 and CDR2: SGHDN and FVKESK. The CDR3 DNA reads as TGTGCCAGCAGCCGAGAGACAGGTAGTTACACTGAAGCTTTCTTT. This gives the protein CASSRETGSYTEAFF.

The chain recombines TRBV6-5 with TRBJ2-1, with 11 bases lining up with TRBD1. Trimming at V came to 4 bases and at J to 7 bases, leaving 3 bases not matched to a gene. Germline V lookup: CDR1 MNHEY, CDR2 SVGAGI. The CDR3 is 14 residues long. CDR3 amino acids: CASSWDRGKNEQFF. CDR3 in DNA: TGTGCCAGCAGTTGGGACAGGGGGAAGAATGAGCAGTTCTTC.

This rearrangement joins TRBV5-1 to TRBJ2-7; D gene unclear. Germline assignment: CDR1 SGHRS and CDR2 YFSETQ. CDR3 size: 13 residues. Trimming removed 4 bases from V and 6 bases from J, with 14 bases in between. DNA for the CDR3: TGCGCCAGCAGCGCCGACATGTCCGGCGAGCAGTACTTC. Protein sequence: CASSADMSGEQYF.

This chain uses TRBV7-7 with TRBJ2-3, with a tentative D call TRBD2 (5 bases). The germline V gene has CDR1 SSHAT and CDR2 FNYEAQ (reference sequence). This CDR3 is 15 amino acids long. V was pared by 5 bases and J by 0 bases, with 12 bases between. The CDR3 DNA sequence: TGTGCCAGCAGCACCGGACGGAGGAGCACAGATACGCAGTATTTT. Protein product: CASSTGRRSTDTQYF.

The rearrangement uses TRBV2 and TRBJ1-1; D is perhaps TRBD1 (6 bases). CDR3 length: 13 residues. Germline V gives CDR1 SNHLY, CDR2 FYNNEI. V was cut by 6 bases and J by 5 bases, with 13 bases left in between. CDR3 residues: CASSQGSETEAFF. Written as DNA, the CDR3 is TGTGCCAGCAGCCAGGGGAGCGAGACTGAAGCTTTCTTT. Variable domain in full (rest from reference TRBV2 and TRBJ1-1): EPEVTQTPSHQVTQMGQEVILRCVPISNHLYFYWYRQILGQKVEFLVSFYNNEISEKSEIFDDQFSVERPDGSNFTLKIRSTKLEDSAMYFCASSQGSETEAFFGQGTRLTVV.

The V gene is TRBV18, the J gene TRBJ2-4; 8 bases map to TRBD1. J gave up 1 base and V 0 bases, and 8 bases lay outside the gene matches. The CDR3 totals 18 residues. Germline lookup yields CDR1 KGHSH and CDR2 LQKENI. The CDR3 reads CASSPPGQGPGAKNIQYF. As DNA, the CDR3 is TGTGCCAGCTCACCACCCGGACAGGGCCCTGGGGCCAAAAACATTCAGTACTTC.

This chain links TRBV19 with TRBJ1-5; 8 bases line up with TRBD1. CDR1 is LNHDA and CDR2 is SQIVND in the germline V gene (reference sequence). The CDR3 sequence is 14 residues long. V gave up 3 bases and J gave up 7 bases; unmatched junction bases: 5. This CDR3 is CASSMATGEQPQHF. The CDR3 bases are TGTGCCAGTAGTATGGCGACAGGGGAACAGCCCCAGCATTTT.